A single T cell receptor beta chain is shown here with its context. The antigen is not known. The germline V gene encodes CDR1 MNHNS and CDR2 SASEGT. This CDR3 spans 15 amino acids. V trimming: 10 bases; J trimming: 0 bases; junction bases outside the gene matches: 11. This record belongs to a study of cytomegalovirus exposure and HLA in healthy donors. Whole-study results and caveats: An assumption of roughly uniform sequencing depth across donors underlay the presence/absence analyses.

In the PCR, 60 Vbeta and 13 Jbeta primers were used. Clones were sequenced by immunoSEQ multiplex PCR, and TCRdb holds only the in-frame ones, with some missing. Of 200,000 to 250,000 clones in the sample, under 85% were seen once. Source material: PBMCs. The clonotype originates from a woman between 45 and 60 years old in good health and CMV-seropositive. The rearrangement links TRBV6-1 to TRBJ1-1; 7 nucleotides line up with TRBD1. The CDR3: CATIRDSIMNTEAFF. The CDR3 coding sequence is TGTGCCACCATAAGGGACAGTATAATGAACACTGAAGCTTTCTTT.